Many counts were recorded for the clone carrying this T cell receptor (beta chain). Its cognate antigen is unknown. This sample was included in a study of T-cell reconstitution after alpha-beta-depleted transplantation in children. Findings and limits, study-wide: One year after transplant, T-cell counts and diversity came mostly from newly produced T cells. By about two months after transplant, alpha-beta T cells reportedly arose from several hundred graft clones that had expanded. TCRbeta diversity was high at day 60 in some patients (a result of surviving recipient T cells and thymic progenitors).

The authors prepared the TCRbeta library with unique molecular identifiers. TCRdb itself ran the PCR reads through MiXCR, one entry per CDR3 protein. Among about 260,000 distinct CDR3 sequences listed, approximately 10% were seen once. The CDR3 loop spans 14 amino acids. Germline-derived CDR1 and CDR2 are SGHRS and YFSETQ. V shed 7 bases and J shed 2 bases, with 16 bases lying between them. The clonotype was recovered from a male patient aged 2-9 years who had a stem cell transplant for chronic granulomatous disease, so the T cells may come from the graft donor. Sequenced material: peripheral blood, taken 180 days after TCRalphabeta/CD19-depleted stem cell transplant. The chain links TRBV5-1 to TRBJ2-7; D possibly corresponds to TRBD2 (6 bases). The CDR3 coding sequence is TGCGCCAGCGGGGCCACTAGCACTACCTACGAGCAGTACTTC. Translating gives CASGATSTTYEQYF.